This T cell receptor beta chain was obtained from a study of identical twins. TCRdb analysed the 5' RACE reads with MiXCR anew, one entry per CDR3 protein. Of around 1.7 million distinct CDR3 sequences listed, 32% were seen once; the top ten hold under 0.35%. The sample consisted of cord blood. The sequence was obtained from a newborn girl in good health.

This CDR3 is CASSELAPGELFF. CDR3 DNA sequence: TGCGCCAGCAGCGAACTAGCTCCCGGGGAGCTGTTTTTT. This chain connects TRBV4-1 to TRBJ2-2, with D tentatively TRBD2 (6 bases). This CDR3 has 13 amino acids. Trimming removed 5 bases from V and 6 bases from J, with 10 bases in between. The germline CDR1 and CDR2 sequences are MGHRA and YSYEKL.